This T cell receptor beta chain was recorded in a study of cytomegalovirus exposure and HLA in healthy donors (dated by TCRdb to the late 2010s). The study in broad terms: According to a later analysis, one platform produced both the 100 to 150 validation repertoires and the 670 or so repertoires of the first cohort. The aim of the study was to test whether cataloging public T cell receptors could identify signatures of past pathogen exposure. A separate validation cohort of about 110 different subjects was used in addition to the roughly 720-subject first cohort. High-throughput TCR immunosequencing, statistical association of individual TCRs with disease status, and machine learning were combined to predict cytomegalovirus infection status. General study outcomes and caveats: The classifier was reported to diagnose cytomegalovirus status with high specificity and sensitivity in both the original cohort and the validation cohort. Three of the identified cytomegalovirus-associated TCR beta chains were confirmed in vitro to be specific for cytomegalovirus antigens. It was suggested by the authors that the approach could potentially be generalized to other disease states and immunological phenotypes. The study gave a list of more than 150 TCR beta chains associated with cytomegalovirus. Most TCR sequences were seen in very few donors, while some public TCRs were found in many individuals. Of the cluster scores, roughly 95% were above 0 in a later analysis, which found that TCRs clustered in the first cohort also tended to co-occur in the 90 to 150 validation repertoires. All 120 or so repertoires were used to score co-occurrence in the validation cohort in a later analysis, because that analysis had no HLA typing for the cohort.

This clone was recorded once. Its recognized antigen is unknown. Base qualities are not provided; no much larger clone lies one nucleotide away. Libraries came from the immunoSEQ multiplex PCR assay. On the authors' methods: A statistical classification framework was developed to diagnose cytomegalovirus status using the catalog of TCR beta chain sequences. The table comes from immuneACCESS by way of TCRdb, which keeps in-frame sequences with V and J called. Part of the clones is missing from these tables; in studies checked, under half for an unresolved V gene and the rest for unknown reasons. Clonal size and the V and J genes are those of that table, whereas D and trimming came from the DNA. The sample table contains 150,000 to 200,000 clones; only one count was recorded for approximately 90% of them. In total, the top ten clones hold 3% of the sample. Taken from cysteine to phenylalanine, the CDR3 has 17 residues. Here the CDR3 DNA is all that survives: 51 bases in frame from base 1. V ends up 3 bases short and J 3 bases short, with an unmatched junction base count of 12. In the germline V gene, CDR1 corresponds to SGHRS and CDR2 to YFSETQ.

The donors belonged to the validation cohort of over a hundred subjects, which was separate from the approximately 700-subject first cohort. This sequence was found in a man younger than 35 in good health and CMV-seronegative. This sequence uses TRBV5-1 and TRBJ1-1; 9 central bases correspond to TRBD1. Sequenced: PBMCs. Here the CDR3 is given as CASSSPGTGSVHTEAFF. The bases are TGCGCCAGCAGCTCACCCGGGACAGGGTCGGTCCACACTGAAGCTTTCTTT.